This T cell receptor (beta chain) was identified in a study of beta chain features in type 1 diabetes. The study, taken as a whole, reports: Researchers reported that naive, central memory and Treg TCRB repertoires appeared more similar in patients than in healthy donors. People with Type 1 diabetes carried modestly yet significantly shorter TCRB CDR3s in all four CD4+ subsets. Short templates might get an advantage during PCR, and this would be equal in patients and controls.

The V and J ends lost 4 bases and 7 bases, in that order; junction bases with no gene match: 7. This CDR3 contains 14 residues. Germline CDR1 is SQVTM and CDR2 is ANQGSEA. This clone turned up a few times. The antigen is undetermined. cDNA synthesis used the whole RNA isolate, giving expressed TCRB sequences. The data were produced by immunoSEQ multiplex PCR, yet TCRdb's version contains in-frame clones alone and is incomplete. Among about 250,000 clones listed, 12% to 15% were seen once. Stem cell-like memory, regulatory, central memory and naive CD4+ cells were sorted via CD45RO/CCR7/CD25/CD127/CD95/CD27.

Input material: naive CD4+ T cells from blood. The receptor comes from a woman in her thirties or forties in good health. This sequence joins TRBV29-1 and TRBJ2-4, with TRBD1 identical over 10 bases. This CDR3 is CSVGGPGQGNIQYF. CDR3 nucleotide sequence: TGCAGCGTTGGGGGGCCGGGACAGGGGAACATTCAGTACTTC.